This TCR beta chain was captured by sequencing in a study of blood T cell repertoires in COVID-19. Some clones are missing from TCRdb's copy, which holds only in-frame ones; the method was immunoSEQ multiplex PCR. The sample lists around 500,000 clones, approximately 85% occurring once. CDR3 length equals 13 residues. Germline CDR1 reads WNHNN; CDR2 reads SYGVQD (reference sequence). Trimming removed 4 bases from V and 3 bases from J; junction bases left unmatched: 1. The source is a human donor in a cohort sampled during active COVID-19. V gene TRBV10-1 combines with J gene TRBJ1-1, with 8 bases fitting TRBD1. The specimen sequenced was peripheral blood. CDR3 coding DNA: TGCGCCAGCAGTGCGGACAGGGACACTGAAGCTTTCTTT. Amino acid sequence: CASSADRDTEAFF.